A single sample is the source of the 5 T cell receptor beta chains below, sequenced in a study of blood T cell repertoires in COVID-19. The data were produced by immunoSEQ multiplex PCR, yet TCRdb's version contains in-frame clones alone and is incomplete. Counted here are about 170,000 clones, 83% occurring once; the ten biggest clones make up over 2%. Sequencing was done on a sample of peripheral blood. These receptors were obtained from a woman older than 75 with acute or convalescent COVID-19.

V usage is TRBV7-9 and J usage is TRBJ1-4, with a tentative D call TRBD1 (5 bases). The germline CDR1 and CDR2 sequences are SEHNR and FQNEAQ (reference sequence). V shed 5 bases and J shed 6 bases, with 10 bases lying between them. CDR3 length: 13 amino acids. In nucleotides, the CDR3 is TGTGCCAGCAGCCTGGACATAGATGAAAAACTGTTTTTT. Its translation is CASSLDIDEKLFF.

The CDR3 DNA reads as TGTGCCAGCAGCGACAAACAGGGGCACCAGCAGTACTTC. Protein: CASSDKQGHQQYF. This rearrangement joins TRBV21-1 to TRBJ2-7; the DNA was not used to check the table's D call, TRBD1. TRBV21-1 counts as a pseudogene. The CDR3 consists of 13 residues.

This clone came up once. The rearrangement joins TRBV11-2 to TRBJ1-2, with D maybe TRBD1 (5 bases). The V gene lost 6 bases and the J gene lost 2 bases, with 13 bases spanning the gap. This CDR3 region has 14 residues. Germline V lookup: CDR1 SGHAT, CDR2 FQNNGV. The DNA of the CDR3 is TGTGCCAGCAGTATAACAGGCCTAAACTATGGCTACACCTTC. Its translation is CASSITGLNYGYTF.

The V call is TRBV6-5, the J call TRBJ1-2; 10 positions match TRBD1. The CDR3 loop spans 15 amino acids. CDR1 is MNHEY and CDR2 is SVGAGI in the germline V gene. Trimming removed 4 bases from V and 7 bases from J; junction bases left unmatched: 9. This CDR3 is CASSSRTGGRSGYTF. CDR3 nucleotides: TGTGCCAGCAGTTCCCGGACAGGGGGACGGAGTGGCTACACCTTC.

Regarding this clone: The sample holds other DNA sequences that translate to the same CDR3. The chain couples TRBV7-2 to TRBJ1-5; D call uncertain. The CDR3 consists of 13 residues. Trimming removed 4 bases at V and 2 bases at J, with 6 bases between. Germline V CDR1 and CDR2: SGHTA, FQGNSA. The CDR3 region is CASSSQGNQPQHF. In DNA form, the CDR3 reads TGTGCCAGCAGCTCCCAGGGCAATCAGCCCCAGCATTTT.